Listed here are 18 T cell receptor beta chains from one sample, sequenced in a study of blood T cells in healthy people across ages. PCR was performed a second time for about 6 to 12 cycles using a sample-barcoded 5' primer and a J-beta primer mix. One entry per CDR3 protein results from TCRdb running MiXCR on the 5' RACE reads. The table has around 1,100,000 distinct CDR3 sequences, about two fifths seen once. Sequenced material: blood. The source of these receptors is a young man in good health.

Comments on this clonotype: A much larger clone differs from this one at a single base, so this may be a read error. The genes are TRBV29-1 and TRBJ1-2, with 7 bases identical to TRBD1. This CDR3 contains 11 residues. Germline V gene sequence: CDR1 SQVTM, CDR2 ANQGSEA. The trim removed 7 bases at V and 4 bases at J, leaving 3 bases unmatched. The CDR3 bases are TGCAGCGAGGGGACAGCCTATGGCTACACCTTC. Translated: CSEGTAYGYTF.

This clonotype was observed a handful of times. The V call is TRBV24-1, the J call TRBJ2-1, with D uncertain. Trimming stripped 0 bases from V and 0 bases from J, with 8 bases between. CDR3 length: 16 residues. CDR1 is KGHDR, CDR2 SFDVKD, per germline. The CDR3 loop reads CATSDLTSPSYNEQFF. The CDR3 nucleotides read TGTGCCACCAGTGATTTGACATCCCCCTCCTACAATGAGCAGTTCTTC.

This clonotype showed up just a few times. The V gene is TRBV9, the J gene TRBJ2-3; D might be TRBD1 or TRBD2, each matching 5 bases. The CDR3 covers 14 residues. The germline CDR1 and CDR2 sequences are SGDLS and YYNGEE. V was pared by 0 bases and J by 6 bases, with 11 bases between. The CDR3 reads CASSVAGRGDTQYF. The CDR3 DNA reads TGTGCCAGCAGCGTAGCAGGGCGCGGGGATACGCAGTATTTT.

This chain joins TRBV3-1 and TRBJ1-1, with D hard to call. The length of the CDR3 is 15 residues. Germline V lookup: CDR1 LGHDT, CDR2 YNNKEL (reference sequence). Between the trimmed V and J ends, which lost 8 bases and 2 bases, there was a span of 18 bases. The CDR3 sequence is CASRKTPQVNTEAFF. In DNA, the CDR3 is TGTGCCAGCCGCAAAACGCCCCAGGTTAACACTGAAGCTTTCTTT.

The V call is TRBV6-2 or TRBV6-3, the J call TRBJ2-2, with TRBD1 matching 8 bases. CDR1 MNHEY and CDR2 SVGEGT come from the germline V gene. The V gene end was trimmed by 5 bases and the J gene end by 1 base; junction bases not matched to a gene: 6. The CDR3 is 16 residues long. CDR3 coding DNA: TGTGCCAGCAGTCAACTCGGACAGGGGAACACCGGGGAGCTGTTTTTT. Translating it yields CASSQLGQGNTGELFF.

This chain links TRBV7-2 with TRBJ1-5, with D maybe TRBD1 (6 bases). Trimming left V 5 bases short and J 6 bases short, with 17 bases between. CDR3 length equals 15 residues. In germline, CDR1 is SGHTA, CDR2 FQGNSA. The DNA for the CDR3 is TGTGCCAGCAGCGCGCAGGGGAATGAGGGTCAGCCCCAGCATTTT. Translated: CASSAQGNEGQPQHF.

This chain uses TRBV7-9 with TRBJ1-1; D unresolved. V lost 0 bases to trimming and J lost 4 bases, with 12 bases between them. Per germline, CDR1 SEHNR and CDR2 FQNEAQ (reference sequence). The CDR3 consists of 15 residues. The CDR3 loop is CASSLANGGVTEAFF. The CDR3 nucleotides read TGTGCCAGCAGCTTAGCAAACGGAGGCGTCACTGAAGCTTTCTTT.

This clonotype has more than one count but fewer than ten. The rearrangement uses TRBV9 and TRBJ1-2; 7 bases are a match to TRBD1. The V segment lost 3 bases and the J segment 2 bases; nucleotides outside the gene matches: 4. Germline V CDR1 and CDR2: SGDLS, YYNGEE. The CDR3 extends over 14 amino acids. The DNA of the CDR3 is TGTGCCAGCAGCGCGACAGGGCTAAACTATGGCTACACCTTC. It yields the protein CASSATGLNYGYTF.

This chain uses TRBV7-7 with TRBJ1-1; D uncertain. This CDR3 region has 13 residues. Germline loops: CDR1 SSHAT, CDR2 FNYEAQ (reference sequence). Trimming cost V 6 bases and J 0 bases, with 8 bases left between them. The CDR3 coding sequence is TGTGCCAGCAGTAGGACGATGAACACTGAAGCTTTCTTT. This sequence encodes CASSRTMNTEAFF.

This clonotype was seen just once. V is TRBV5-1 and J is TRBJ2-3; D gene unclear. There are 14 residues in the CDR3. Trimming cost V 4 bases and J 0 bases, with 9 bases left between them. In germline, CDR1 is SGHRS, CDR2 YFSETQ. The CDR3 bases are TGCGCCAGCAGCGTGGTTTTAAGCACAGATACGCAGTATTTT. It codes for CASSVVLSTDTQYF.

This clonotype was recorded a few times. The rearrangement uses TRBV27 and TRBJ2-5, with 7 bases that match TRBD2. Judging by the DNA end, TRBJ2-7 fits better; the J call may be wrong. CDR1 MNHEY and CDR2 SMNVEV come from the germline V gene (reference sequence). The CDR3 runs to 13 residues. The CDR3 protein is CASSFGRDYEQYF. The CDR3 coding sequence is TGTGCCAGCAGTTTTGGGAGGGACTACGAGCAGTACTTC.

This clonotype turned up a few times. The chain is built from TRBV28 and TRBJ1-5, with D possibly being TRBD1 (6 bases). Trimming stripped 2 bases from V and 0 bases from J, with 17 bases between. Germline V gene lookup returns CDR1 MDHEN and CDR2 SYDVKM. This CDR3 comprises 18 residues. The DNA for the CDR3 is TGTGCCAGCAGTTTAATACAGGGCCTTGGTTATAGCAATCAGCCCCAGCATTTT. It yields the protein CASSLIQGLGYSNQPQHF.

The chain links TRBV28 to TRBJ1-2; D gene unclear. V shed 8 bases and J shed 7 bases, with 5 bases lying between them. This CDR3 region has 9 residues. Germline V gives CDR1 MDHEN, CDR2 SYDVKM. The CDR3: CASGPGYTF. DNA of the CDR3: TGTGCCAGCGGACCTGGCTACACCTTC.

Worth noting for this clonotype: The germline gene is not matched at one end of the junction; a read error may be the cause. The CDR3: CSTTGINEKLFF. The DNA of the CDR3 is TGCAGTACGACAGGGATTAATGAAAAGCTGTTTTTT. The rearrangement joins TRBV20-1 to TRBJ1-4, with 7 bases identical to TRBD1. Germline V CDR1 and CDR2: DFQATT, SNEGSKA (reference sequence). This CDR3 has 12 amino acids.

The gene calls are TRBV25-1 and TRBJ2-2, with TRBD1 as a possible D gene (5 bases). The CDR3 extends over 15 amino acids. V was shortened by 6 bases and J by 2 bases, with 13 bases between the two germline ends. Germline assignment: CDR1 MGHDK and CDR2 SYGVNS. CDR3 amino acids: CASSPVTANTGELFF. CDR3 DNA: TGTGCCAGCAGCCCTGTGACAGCCAACACCGGGGAGCTGTTTTTT.

This clonotype was seen only a few times. V gene TRBV20-1 combines with J gene TRBJ2-5, with 11 bases fitting TRBD2. The CDR3 runs to 14 residues. The germline V gene has CDR1 DFQATT and CDR2 SNEGSKA (reference sequence). The junction had 9 bases not matched to a gene; V was cut back by 6 bases and J by 6 bases. CDR3 nucleotides: TGCAGTGCCTCACGTACTAGCGGGGGACAGACCCAGTACTTC. Translating it yields CSASRTSGGQTQYF.

In its sample, this clonotype was seen a few times. The V call is TRBV10-3, the J call TRBJ1-2; D unclear. Trimming left V 5 bases short and J 0 bases short, with 7 bases between. From germline, CDR1 is ENHRY and CDR2 SYGVKD. CDR3 length equals 13 residues. CDR3 in amino acids: CAISTAANYGYTF. The DNA of the CDR3 is TGTGCCATCAGTACGGCCGCTAACTATGGCTACACCTTC.

On this clonotype itself: At one end the junction does not follow the germline gene, possibly because of a read error. The J gene is TRBJ2-3, the V gene TRBV20-1, with D perhaps matching TRBD1 (5 bases). CDR1 is DFQATT, CDR2 SNEGSKA, per germline (reference sequence). The CDR3 is 12 amino acids. Written as DNA, the CDR3 is TGCAGTGCTGGAGACAGAGCAGATACGCAGTATTTT. Its protein is CSAGDRADTQYF.